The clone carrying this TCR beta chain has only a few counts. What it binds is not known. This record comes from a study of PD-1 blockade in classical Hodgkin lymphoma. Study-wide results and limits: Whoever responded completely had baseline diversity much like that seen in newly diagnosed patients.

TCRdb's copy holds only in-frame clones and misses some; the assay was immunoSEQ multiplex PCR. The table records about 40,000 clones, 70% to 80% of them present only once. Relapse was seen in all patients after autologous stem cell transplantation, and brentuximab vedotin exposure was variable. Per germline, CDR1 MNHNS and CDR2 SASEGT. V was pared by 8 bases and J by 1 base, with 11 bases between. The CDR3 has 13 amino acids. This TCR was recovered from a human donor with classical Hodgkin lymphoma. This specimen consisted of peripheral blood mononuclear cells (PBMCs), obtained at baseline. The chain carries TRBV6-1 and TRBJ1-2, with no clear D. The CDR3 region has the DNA TGTGCCAGCGGGGTGCTGATTAACTATGGCTACACCTTC. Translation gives CASGVLINYGYTF.